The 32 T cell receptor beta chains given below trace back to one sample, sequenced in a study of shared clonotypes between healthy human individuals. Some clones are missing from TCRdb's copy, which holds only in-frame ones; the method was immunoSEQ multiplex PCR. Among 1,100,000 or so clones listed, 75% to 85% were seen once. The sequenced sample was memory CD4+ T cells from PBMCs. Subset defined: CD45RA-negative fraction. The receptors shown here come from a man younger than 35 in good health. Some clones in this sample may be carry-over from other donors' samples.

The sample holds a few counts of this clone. In DNA form, the CDR3 reads TGTGCCAGTAGGACAGGGGGTGTAAGGGACGAGCAGTTCTTC. It is translated as CASRTGGVRDEQFF. The chain carries TRBV19 and TRBJ2-1, with 9 bases identical to TRBD1. CDR1 is LNHDA, CDR2 SQIVND, per germline (reference sequence). This CDR3 has 14 amino acids. The V and J ends lost 6 bases and 10 bases, in that order; junction bases with no gene match: 10.

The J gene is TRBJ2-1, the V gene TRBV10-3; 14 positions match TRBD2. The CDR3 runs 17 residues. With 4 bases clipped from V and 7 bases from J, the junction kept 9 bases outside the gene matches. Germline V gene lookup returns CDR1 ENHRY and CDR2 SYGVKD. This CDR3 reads CAISGRTGTSGRNEQFF. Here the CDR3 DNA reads TGTGCCATCAGTGGGAGGACCGGGACTAGCGGGAGAAATGAGCAGTTCTTC.

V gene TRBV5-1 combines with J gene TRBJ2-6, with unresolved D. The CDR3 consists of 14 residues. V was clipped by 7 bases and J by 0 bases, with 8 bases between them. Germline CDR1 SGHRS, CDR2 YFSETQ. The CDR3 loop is CASRAGSGANVLTF. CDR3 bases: TGCGCCAGCCGGGCCGGCTCTGGGGCCAACGTCCTGACTTTC. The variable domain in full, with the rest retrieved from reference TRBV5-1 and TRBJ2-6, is KAGVTQTPRYLIKTRGQQVTLSCSPISGHRSVSWYQQTPGQGLQFLFEYFSETQRNKGNFPGRFSGRQFSNSRSEMNVSTLELGDSALYLCASRAGSGANVLTFGAGSRLTVL.

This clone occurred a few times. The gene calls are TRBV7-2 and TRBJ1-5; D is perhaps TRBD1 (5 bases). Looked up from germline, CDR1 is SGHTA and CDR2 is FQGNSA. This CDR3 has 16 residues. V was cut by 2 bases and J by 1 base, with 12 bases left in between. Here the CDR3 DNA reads TGTGCCAGCAGCTTATTGGTGGGGACGAGCAATCAGCCCCAGCATTTT. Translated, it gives CASSLLVGTSNQPQHF.

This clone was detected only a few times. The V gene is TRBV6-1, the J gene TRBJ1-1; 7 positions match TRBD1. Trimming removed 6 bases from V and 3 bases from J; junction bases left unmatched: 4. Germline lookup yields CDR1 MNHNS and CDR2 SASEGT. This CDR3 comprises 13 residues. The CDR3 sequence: CASSATGDTEAFF. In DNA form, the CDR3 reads TGTGCCAGCAGCGCCACAGGGGACACTGAAGCTTTCTTT.

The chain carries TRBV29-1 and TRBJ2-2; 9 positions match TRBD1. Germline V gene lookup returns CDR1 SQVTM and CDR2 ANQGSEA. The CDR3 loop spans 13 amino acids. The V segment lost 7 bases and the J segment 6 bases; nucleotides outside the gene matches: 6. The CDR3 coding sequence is TGCAGCGCAGGGACAGGGATCCCCGGGGAGCTGTTTTTT. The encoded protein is CSAGTGIPGELFF.

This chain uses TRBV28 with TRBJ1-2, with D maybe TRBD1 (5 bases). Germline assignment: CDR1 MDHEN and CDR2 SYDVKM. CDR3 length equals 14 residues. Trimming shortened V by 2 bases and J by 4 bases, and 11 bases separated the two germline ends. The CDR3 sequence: CASSLPGGLYGYTF. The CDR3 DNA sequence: TGTGCCAGCAGTTTACCCGGGGGACTCTATGGCTACACCTTC.

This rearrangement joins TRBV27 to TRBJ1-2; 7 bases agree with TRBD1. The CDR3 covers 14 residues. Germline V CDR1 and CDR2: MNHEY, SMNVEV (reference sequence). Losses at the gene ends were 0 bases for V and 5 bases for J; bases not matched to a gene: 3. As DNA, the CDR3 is TGTGCCAGCAGTTTATCCCCAGGGGGATATGGCTACACCTTC. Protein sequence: CASSLSPGGYGYTF.

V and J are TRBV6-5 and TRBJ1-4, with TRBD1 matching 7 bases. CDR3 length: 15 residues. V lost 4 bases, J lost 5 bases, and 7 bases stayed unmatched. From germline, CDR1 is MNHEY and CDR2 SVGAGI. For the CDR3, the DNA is TGTGCCAGCAGTTCATTGACAGGGCAAAATGAAAAACTGTTTTTT. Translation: CASSSLTGQNEKLFF.

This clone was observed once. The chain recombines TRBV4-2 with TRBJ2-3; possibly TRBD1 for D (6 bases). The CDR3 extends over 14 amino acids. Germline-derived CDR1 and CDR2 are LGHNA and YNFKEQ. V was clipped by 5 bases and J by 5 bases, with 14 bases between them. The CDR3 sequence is CASSRPLGGDTQYF. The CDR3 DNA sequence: TGTGCCAGCAGCAGACCCCTAGGGGGAGATACGCAGTATTTT.

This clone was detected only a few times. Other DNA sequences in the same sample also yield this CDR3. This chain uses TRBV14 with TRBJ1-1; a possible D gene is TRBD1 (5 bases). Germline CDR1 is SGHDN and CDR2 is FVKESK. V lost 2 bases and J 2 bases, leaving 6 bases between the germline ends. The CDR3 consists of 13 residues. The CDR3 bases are TGTGCCAGCAGCCAACAGGGTAACACTGAAGCTTTCTTT. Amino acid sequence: CASSQQGNTEAFF. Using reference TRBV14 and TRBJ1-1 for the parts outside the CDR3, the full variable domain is EAGVTQFPSHSVIEKGQTVTLRCDPISGHDNLYWYRRVMGKEIKFLLHFVKESKQDESGMPNNRFLAERTGGTYSTLKVQPAELEDSGVYFCASSQQGNTEAFFGQGTRLTVV.

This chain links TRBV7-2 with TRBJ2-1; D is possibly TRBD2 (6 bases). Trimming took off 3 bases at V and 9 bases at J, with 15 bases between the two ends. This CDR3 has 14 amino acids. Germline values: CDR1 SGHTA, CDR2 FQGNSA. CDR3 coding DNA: TGTGCCAGCAGCTTCGGGACTTTCGACGGTGAGCAGTTCTTC. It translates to CASSFGTFDGEQFF.

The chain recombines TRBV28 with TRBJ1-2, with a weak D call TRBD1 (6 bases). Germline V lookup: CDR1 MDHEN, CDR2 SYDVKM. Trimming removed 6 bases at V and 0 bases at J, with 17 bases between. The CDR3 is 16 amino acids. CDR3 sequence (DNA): TGTGCCAGCAGGTCCACAGGGTCCCCACCTAACTATGGCTACACCTTC. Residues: CASRSTGSPPNYGYTF.

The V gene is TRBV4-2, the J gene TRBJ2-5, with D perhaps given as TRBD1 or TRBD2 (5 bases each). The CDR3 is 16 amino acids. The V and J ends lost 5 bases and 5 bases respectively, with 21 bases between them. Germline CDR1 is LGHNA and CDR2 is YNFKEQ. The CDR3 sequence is CASSAYGEGTFETQYF. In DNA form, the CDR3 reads TGTGCCAGCAGCGCGTACGGCGAGGGGACCTTTGAGACCCAGTACTTC.

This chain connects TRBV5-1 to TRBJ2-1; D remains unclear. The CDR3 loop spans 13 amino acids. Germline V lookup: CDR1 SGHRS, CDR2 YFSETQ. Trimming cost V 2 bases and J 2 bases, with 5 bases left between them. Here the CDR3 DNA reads TGCGCCAGCAGCTTCGACCCCTACAATGAGCAGTTCTTC. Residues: CASSFDPYNEQFF.

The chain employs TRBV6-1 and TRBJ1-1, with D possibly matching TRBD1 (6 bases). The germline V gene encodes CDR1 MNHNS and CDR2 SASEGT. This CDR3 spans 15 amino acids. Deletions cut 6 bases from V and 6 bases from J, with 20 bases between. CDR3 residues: CASRAGTHKGAEAFF. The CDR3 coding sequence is TGTGCCAGCAGGGCCGGGACACACAAGGGGGCTGAAGCTTTCTTT.

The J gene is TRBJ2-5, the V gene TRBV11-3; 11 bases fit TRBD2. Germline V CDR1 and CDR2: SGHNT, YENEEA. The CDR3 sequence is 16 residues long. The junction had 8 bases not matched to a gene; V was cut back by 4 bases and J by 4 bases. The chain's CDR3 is CASSSETSGIRETQYF. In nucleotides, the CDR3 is TGTGCCAGCAGCTCCGAGACTAGCGGGATCCGAGAGACCCAGTACTTC.

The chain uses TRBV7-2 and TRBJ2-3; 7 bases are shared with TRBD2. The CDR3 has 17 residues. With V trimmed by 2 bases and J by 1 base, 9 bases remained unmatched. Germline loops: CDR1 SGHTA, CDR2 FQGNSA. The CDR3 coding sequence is TGTGCCAGCAGCTTATGGGGGAGGGCCCCGGGCACAGATACGCAGTATTTT. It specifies CASSLWGRAPGTDTQYF.

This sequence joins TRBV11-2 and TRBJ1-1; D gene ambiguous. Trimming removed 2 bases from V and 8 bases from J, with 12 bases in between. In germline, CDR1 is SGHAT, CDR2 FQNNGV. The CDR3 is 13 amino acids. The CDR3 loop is CASSLLTNLEAFF. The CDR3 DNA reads TGTGCCAGCAGCTTATTGACCAACCTAGAAGCTTTCTTT. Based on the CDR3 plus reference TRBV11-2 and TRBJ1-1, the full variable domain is EAGVAQSPRYKIIEKRQSVAFWCNPISGHATLYWYQQILGQGPKLLIQFQNNGVVDDSQLPKDRFSAERLKGVDSTLKIQPAKLEDSAVYLCASSLLTNLEAFFGQGTRLTVV.

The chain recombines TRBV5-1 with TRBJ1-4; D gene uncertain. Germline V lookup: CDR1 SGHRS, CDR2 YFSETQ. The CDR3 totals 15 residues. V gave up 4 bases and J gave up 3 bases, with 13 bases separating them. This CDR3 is CASSPIGEANEKLFF. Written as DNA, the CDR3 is TGCGCCAGCAGCCCAATCGGGGAGGCTAATGAAAAACTGTTTTTT.

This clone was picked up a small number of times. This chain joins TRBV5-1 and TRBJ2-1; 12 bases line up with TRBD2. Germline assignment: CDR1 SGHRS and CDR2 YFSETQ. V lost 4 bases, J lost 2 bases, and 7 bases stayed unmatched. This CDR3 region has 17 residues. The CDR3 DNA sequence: TGCGCCAGCAGCCTACCTAGCGGGAGGGCCACCTACAATGAGCAGTTCTTC. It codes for CASSLPSGRATYNEQFF.

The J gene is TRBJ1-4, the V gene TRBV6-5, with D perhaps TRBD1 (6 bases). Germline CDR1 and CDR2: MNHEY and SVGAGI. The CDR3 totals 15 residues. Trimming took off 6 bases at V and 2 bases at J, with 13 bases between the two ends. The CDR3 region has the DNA TGTGCCAGCAGGACCACGGGGGCGACTAATGAAAAACTGTTTTTT. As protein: CASRTTGATNEKLFF.

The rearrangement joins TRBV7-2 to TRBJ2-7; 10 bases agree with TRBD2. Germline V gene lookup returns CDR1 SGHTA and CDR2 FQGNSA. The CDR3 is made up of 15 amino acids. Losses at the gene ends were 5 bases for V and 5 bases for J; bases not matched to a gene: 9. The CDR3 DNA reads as TGTGCCAGCAGCCCCCGGTCCCTAGCGGGAGACGAGCAGTACTTC. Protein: CASSPRSLAGDEQYF.

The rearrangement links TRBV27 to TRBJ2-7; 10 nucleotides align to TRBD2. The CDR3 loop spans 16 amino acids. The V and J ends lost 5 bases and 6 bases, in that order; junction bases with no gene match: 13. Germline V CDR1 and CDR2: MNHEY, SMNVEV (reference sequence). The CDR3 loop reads CASSPEISGRAPEQYF. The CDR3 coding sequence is TGTGCCAGCAGTCCAGAGATCAGCGGGAGGGCCCCCGAGCAGTACTTC.

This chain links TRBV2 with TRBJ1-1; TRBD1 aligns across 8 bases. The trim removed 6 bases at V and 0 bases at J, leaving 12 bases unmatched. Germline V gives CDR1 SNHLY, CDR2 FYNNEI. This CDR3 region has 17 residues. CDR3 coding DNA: TGTGCCAGCAGACAAGGACAGGGAAGGGGAGTGAACACTGAAGCTTTCTTT. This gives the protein CASRQGQGRGVNTEAFF.

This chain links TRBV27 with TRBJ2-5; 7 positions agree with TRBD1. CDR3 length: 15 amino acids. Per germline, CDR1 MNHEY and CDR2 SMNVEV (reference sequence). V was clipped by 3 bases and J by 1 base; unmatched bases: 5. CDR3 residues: CASSLGRQGQETQYF. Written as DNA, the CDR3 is TGTGCCAGCAGTTTGGGCCGACAGGGCCAAGAGACCCAGTACTTC.

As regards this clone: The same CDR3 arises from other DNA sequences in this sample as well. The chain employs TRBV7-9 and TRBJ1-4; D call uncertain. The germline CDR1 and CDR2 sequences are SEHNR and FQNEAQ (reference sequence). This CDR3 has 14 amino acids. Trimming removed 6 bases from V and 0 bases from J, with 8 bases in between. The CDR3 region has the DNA TGTGCCAGCAGTCCCGGGGCAACTAATGAAAAACTGTTTTTT. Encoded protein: CASSPGATNEKLFF.

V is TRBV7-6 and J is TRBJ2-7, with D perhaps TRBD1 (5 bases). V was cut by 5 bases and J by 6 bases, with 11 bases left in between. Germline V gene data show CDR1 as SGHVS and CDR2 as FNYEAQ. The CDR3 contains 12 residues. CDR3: CASSLWQGEQYF. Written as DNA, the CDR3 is TGTGCCAGCAGCCTGTGGCAGGGCGAGCAGTACTTC.

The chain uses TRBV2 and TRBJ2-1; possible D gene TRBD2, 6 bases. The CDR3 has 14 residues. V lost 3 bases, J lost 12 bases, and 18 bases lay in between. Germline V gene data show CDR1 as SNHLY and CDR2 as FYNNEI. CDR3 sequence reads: CASSELVGGTAQFF. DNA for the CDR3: TGTGCCAGCAGTGAGTTAGTCGGGGGTACGGCGCAGTTCTTC.

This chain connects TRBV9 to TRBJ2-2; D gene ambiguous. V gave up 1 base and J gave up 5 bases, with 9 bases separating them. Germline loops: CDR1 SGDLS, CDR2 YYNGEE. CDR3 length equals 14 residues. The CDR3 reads CASSVKQATGELFF. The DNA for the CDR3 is TGTGCCAGCAGCGTAAAGCAGGCAACCGGGGAGCTGTTTTTT.

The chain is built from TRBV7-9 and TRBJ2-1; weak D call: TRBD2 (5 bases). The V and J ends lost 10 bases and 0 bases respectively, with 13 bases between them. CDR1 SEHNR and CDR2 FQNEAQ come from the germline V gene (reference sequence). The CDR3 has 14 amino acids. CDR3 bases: TGTGCCACCCCAAGCGGTACCTCCTACAATGAGCAGTTCTTC. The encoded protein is CATPSGTSYNEQFF.

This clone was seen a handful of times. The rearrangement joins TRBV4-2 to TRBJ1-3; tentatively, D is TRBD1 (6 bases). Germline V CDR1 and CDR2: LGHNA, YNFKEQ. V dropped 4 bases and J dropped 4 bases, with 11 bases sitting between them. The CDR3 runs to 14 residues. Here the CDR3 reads CASSLRGIGNTIYF. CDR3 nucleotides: TGTGCCAGCAGCCTCAGGGGCATCGGAAACACCATATATTTT.